The sequence of this T cell receptor beta chain was determined in a study of shared clonotypes between healthy human individuals. Clones were sequenced by immunoSEQ multiplex PCR, and TCRdb holds only the in-frame ones, with some missing. This table has roughly 500,000 clones, 70% to 80% appearing once. The CDR3 spans 17 residues. V was shortened by 6 bases and J by 0 bases, with 18 bases between the two germline ends. Germline lookup yields CDR1 WNHNN and CDR2 SYGVQD (reference sequence). Sequenced input: PBMCs. V usage is TRBV10-1 and J usage is TRBJ1-5; D gene ambiguous. This sequence originates from a woman in her 40s in good health. Some clones in this sample may be carry-over from other donors' samples. CDR3 sequence reads: CASRVQTHRTSNQPQHF. The CDR3 DNA is TGCGCCAGCAGAGTTCAGACACACCGAACTAGCAATCAGCCCCAGCATTTT.